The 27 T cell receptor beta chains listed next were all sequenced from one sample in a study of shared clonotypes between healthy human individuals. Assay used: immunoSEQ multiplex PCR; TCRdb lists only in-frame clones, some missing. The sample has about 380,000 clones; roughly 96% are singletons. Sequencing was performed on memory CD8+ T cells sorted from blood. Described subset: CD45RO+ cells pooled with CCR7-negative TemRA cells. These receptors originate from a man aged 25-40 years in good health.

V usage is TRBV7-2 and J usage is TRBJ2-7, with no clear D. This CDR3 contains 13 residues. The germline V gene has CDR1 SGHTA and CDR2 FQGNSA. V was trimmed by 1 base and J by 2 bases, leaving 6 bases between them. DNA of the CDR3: TGTGCCAGCAGCTTAGACGATCCCTACGAGCAGTACTTC. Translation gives CASSLDDPYEQYF.

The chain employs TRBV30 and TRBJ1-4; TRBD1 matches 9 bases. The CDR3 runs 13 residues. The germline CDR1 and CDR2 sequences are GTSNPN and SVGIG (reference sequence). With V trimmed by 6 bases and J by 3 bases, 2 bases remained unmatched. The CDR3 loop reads CACRQGANEKLFF. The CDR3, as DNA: TGTGCCTGCAGACAGGGGGCTAATGAAAAACTGTTTTTT. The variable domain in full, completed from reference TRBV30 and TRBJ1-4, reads SQTIHQWPATLVQPVGSPLSLECTVEGTSNPNLYWYRQAAGRGLQLLFYSVGIGQISSEVPQNLSASRPQDRQFILSSKKLLLSDSGFYLCACRQGANEKLFFGSGTQLSVL.

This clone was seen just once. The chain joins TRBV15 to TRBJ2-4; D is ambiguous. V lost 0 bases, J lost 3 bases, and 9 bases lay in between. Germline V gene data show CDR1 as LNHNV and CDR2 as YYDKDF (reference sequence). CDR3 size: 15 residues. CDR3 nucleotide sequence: TGTGCCACCAGCAGAGATTTTCACGACAAAAACATTCAGTACTTC. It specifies CATSRDFHDKNIQYF.

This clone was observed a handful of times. CDR3 sequence (DNA): TGTGCCAGCAAAAGCCAGGACAGGGTCACCGGGGAGCTGTTTTTT. Residues: CASKSQDRVTGELFF. V gene TRBV9 combines with J gene TRBJ2-2; 8 bases are shared with TRBD1. The V segment lost 6 bases and the J segment 4 bases; nucleotides outside the gene matches: 8. CDR3 length equals 15 residues. Germline CDR1 and CDR2: SGDLS and YYNGEE.

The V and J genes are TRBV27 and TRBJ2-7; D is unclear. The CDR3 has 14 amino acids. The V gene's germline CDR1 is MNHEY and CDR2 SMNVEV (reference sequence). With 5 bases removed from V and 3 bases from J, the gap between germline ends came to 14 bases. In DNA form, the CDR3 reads TGTGCCAGCAGTCCCGGTGGCTCCCACTACGAGCAGTACTTC. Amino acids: CASSPGGSHYEQYF.

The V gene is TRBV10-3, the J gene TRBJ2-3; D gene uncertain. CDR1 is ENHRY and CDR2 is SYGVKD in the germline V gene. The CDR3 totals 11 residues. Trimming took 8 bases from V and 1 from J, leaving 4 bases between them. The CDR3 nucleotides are TGTGCCATCGCTGGCACAGATACGCAGTATTTT. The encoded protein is CAIAGTDTQYF.

CDR3 in DNA: TGTGCCAGCAGGGCAAGGGGCACTGGGACCTACGAGCAGTACTTC. Protein: CASRARGTGTYEQYF. The chain employs TRBV2 and TRBJ2-7; D is possibly TRBD1 (5 bases). This CDR3 spans 15 amino acids. The V and J ends lost 6 bases and 2 bases respectively, with 17 bases between them. Germline V gene sequence: CDR1 SNHLY, CDR2 FYNNEI.

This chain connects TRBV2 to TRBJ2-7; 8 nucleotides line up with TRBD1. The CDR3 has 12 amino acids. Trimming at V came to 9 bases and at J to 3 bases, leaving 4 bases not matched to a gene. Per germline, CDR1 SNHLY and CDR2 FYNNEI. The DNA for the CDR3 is TGTGCCAGGAAGGACAGGGACTACGAGCAGTACTTC. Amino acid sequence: CARKDRDYEQYF.

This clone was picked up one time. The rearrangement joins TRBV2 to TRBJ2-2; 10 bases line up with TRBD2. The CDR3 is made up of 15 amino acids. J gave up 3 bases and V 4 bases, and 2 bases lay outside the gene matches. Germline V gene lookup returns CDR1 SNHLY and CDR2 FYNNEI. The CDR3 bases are TGTGCCAGCAGTGGACTAGCGGGCTACACCGGGGAGCTGTTTTTT. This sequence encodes CASSGLAGYTGELFF. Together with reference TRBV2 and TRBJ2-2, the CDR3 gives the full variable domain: EPEVTQTPSHQVTQMGQEVILRCVPISNHLYFYWYRQILGQKVEFLVSFYNNEISEKSEIFDDQFSVERPDGSNFTLKIRSTKLEDSAMYFCASSGLAGYTGELFFGEGSRLTVL.

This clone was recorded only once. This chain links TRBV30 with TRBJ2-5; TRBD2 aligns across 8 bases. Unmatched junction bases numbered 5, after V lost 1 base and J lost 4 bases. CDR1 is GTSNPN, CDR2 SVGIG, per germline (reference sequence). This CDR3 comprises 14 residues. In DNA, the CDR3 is TGTGCCTGGAGTGCCTTCGCGGGAGGAGAGACCCAGTACTTC. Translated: CAWSAFAGGETQYF.

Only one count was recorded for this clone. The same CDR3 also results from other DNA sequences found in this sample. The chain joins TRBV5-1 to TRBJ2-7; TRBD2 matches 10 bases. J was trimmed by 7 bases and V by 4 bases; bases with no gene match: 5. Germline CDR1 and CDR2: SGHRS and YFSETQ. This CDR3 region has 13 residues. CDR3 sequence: CASSMGLATEQYF. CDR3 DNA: TGCGCCAGCAGCATGGGACTAGCGACTGAGCAGTACTTC. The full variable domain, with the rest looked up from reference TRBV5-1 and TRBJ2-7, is KAGVTQTPRYLIKTRGQQVTLSCSPISGHRSVSWYQQTPGQGLQFLFEYFSETQRNKGNFPGRFSGRQFSNSRSEMNVSTLELGDSALYLCASSMGLATEQYFGPGTRLTVT.

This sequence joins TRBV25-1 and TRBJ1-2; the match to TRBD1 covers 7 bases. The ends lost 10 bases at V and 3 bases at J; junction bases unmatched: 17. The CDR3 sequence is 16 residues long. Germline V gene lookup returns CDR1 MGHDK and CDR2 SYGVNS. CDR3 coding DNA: TGTGCCACCGCGATTCGAACAGGGGAATACCACTATGGCTACACCTTC. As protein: CATAIRTGEYHYGYTF.

In DNA, the CDR3 is TGTGCCGGCACCCCCAGGGAACCTAATGAAAAACTGTTTTTT. This sequence encodes CAGTPREPNEKLFF. V is TRBV2 and J is TRBJ1-4; possible D gene TRBD1, 5 bases. The CDR3 loop spans 14 amino acids. CDR1 SNHLY and CDR2 FYNNEI come from the germline V gene. Trimming cost V 11 bases and J 3 bases, with 16 bases left between them.

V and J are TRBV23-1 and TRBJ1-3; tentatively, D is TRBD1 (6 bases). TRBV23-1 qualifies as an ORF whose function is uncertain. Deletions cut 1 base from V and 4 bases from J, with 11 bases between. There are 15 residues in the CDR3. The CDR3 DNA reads TGCGCCAGCAGTCAATGGGCAGGGGAGGGAAACACCATATATTTT. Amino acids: CASSQWAGEGNTIYF.

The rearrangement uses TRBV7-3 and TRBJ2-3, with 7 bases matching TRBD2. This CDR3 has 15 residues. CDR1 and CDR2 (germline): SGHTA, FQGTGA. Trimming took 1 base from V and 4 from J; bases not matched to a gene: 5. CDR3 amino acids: CASSLSGSEADTQYF. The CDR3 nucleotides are TGTGCCAGCAGCTTAAGCGGGAGCGAGGCAGATACGCAGTATTTT.

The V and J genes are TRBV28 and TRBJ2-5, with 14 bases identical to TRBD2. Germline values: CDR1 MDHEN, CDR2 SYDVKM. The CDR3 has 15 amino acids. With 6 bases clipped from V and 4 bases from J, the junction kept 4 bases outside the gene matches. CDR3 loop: CASSHGTSGRETQYF. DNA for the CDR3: TGTGCCAGCAGCCACGGGACTAGCGGGAGAGAGACCCAGTACTTC.

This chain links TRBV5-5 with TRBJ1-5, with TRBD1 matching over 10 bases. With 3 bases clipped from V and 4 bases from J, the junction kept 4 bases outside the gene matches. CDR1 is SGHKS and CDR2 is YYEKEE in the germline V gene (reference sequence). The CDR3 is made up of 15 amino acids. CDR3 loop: CASSSGTGENQPQHF. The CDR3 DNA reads TGTGCCAGCAGCTCCGGGACAGGGGAAAATCAGCCCCAGCATTTT. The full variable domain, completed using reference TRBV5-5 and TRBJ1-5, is DAGVTQSPTHLIKTRGQQVTLRCSPISGHKSVSWYQQVLGQGPQFIFQYYEKEERGRGNFPDRFSARQFPNYSSELNVNALLLGDSALYLCASSSGTGENQPQHFGDGTRLSIL.

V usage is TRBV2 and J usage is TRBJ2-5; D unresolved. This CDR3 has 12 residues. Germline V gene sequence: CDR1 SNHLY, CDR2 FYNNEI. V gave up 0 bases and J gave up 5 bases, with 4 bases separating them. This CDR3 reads CASSEAGETQYF. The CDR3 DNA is TGTGCCAGCAGTGAAGCAGGGGAGACCCAGTACTTC.

This CDR3 reads CALGLGQETQYF. CDR3 in DNA: TGTGCCCTCGGACTAGGCCAAGAGACCCAGTACTTC. This chain joins TRBV30 and TRBJ2-5, with 7 bases identical to TRBD2. Germline CDR1 is GTSNPN and CDR2 is SVGIG (reference sequence). This CDR3 is built from 12 residues. The V gene end was trimmed by 8 bases and the J gene end by 1 base; junction bases not matched to a gene: 4.

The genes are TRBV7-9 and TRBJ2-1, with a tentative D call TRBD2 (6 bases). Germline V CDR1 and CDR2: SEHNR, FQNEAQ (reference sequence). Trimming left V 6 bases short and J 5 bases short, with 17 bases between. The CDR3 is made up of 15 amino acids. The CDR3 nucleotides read TGTGCCAGCAGTATCCGGGACTTACAGCACAATGAGCAGTTCTTC. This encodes CASSIRDLQHNEQFF. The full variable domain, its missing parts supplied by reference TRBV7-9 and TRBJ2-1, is DTGVSQNPRHKITKRGQNVTFRCDPISEHNRLYWYRQTLGQGPEFLTYFQNEAQLEKSRLLSDRFSAERPKGSFSTLEIQRTEQGDSAMYLCASSIRDLQHNEQFFGPGTRLTVL.

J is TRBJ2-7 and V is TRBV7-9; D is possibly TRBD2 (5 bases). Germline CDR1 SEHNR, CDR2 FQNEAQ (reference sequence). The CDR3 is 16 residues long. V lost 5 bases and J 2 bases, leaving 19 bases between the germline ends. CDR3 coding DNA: TGTGCCAGCAGCCCCCCTGTGGGGAGTGCTACCTACGAGCAGTACTTC. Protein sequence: CASSPPVGSATYEQYF.

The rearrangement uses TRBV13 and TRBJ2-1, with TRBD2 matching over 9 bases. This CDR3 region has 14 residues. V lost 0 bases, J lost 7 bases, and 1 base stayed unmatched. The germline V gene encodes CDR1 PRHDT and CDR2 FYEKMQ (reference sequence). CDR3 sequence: CASSLGLAGNEQFF. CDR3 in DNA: TGTGCCAGCAGCTTAGGCCTAGCGGGGAATGAGCAGTTCTTC.

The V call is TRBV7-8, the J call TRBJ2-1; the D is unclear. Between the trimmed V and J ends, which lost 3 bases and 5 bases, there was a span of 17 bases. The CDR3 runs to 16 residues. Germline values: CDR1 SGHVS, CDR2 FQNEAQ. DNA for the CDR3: TGTGCCAGCAGCTTTAGGTCACGGCTTGCTGACAATGAGCAGTTCTTC. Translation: CASSFRSRLADNEQFF.

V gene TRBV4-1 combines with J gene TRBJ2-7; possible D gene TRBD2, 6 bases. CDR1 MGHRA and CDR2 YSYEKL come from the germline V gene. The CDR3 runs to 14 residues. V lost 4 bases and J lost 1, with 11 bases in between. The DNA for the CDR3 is TGCGCCAGCAGCCGGACGGGAGAATCCTACGAGCAGTACTTC. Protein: CASSRTGESYEQYF.

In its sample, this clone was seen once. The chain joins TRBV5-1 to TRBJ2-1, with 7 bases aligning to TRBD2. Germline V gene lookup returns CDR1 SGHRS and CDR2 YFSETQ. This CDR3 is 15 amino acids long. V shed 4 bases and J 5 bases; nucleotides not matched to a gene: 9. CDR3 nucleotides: TGCGCCAGCAGCCCGACAGCAACTAGCGACAATGAGCAGTTCTTC. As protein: CASSPTATSDNEQFF.

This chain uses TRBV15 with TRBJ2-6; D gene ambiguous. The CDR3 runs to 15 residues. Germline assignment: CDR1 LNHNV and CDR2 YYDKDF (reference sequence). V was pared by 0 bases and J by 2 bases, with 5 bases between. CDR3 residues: CATSRDQAGANVLTF. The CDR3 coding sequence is TGTGCCACCAGCAGAGATCAGGCTGGGGCCAACGTCCTGACTTTC. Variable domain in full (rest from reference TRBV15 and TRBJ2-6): DAMVIQNPRYQVTQFGKPVTLSCSQTLNHNVMYWYQQKSSQAPKLLFHYYDKDFNNEADTPDNFQSRRPNTSFCFLDIRSPGLGDTAMYLCATSRDQAGANVLTFGAGSRLTVL.

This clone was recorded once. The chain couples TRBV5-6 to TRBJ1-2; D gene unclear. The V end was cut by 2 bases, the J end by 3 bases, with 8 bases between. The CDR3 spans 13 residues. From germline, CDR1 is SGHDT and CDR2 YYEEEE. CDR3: CASSLIGYYGYTF. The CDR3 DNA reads TGTGCCAGCAGCTTAATAGGGTACTATGGCTACACCTTC.